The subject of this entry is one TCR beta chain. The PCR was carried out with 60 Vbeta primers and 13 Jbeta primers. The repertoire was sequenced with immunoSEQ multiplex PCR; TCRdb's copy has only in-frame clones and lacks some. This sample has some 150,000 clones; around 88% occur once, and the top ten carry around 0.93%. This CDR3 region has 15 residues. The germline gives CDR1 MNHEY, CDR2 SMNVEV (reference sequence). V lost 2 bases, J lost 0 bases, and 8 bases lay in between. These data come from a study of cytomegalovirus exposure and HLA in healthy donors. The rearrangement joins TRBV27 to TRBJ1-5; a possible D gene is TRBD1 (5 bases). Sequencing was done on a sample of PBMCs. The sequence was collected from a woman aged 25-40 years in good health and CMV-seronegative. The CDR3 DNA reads TGTGCCAGCAGTTTAAGGGGTAATAGCAATCAGCCCCAGCATTTT. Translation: CASSLRGNSNQPQHF.